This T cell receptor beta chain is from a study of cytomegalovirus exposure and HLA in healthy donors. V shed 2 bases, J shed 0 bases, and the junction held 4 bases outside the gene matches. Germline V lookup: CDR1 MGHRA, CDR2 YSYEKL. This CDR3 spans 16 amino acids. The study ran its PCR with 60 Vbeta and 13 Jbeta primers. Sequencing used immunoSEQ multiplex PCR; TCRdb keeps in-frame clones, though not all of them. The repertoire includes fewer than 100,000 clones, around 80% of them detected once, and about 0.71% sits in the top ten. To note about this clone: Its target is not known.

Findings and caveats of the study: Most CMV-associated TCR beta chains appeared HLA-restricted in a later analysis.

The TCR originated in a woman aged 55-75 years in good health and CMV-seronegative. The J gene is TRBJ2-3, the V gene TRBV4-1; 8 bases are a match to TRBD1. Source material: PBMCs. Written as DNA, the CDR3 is TGCGCCAGCAGCCAAAGGGGGACAGGCAGCACAGATACGCAGTATTTT. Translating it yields CASSQRGTGSTDTQYF.